This T cell receptor beta chain was observed in a study of T cells in narcolepsy. Trimming pared 6 bases from V and 4 bases from J, leaving 15 bases between. Germline CDR1 reads ENHRY; CDR2 reads SYGVKD. The CDR3 runs to 14 residues. Some clones are missing from TCRdb's copy, which holds only in-frame ones; the method was immunoSEQ multiplex PCR. The repertoire holds 20,000 to 25,000 clones, 85% seen once, with roughly 10% in the top ten. The specimen was memory (CD45RA-) CD4+ T cells from blood. This rearrangement joins TRBV10-3 to TRBJ1-2; D perhaps matches TRBD1 (6 bases). This TCR was sampled from a human donor in good health. The CDR3: CAISSGTPSYGYTF. As DNA, the CDR3 is TGTGCCATCAGCTCTGGGACACCCAGCTATGGCTACACCTTC.